This is a list of T cell receptor beta chains from one sample in a study of cytotoxic CD8 clonotypes in ibrutinib-treated CLL. Profiling relied on immunoSEQ multiplex PCR, and the TCRdb table lists in-frame clones only, not all of them. The table records approximately 60,000 clones, 56% of them present only once. Sequencing was performed on PBMCs, taken after 24 months of ibrutinib treatment. The source is a human donor with chronic lymphocytic leukemia. Each CDR3 is given with its conserved first and last residue. Fields, in order: CDR3 length, V gene, D gene, CDR3 protein. A D gene is named only where the DNA matches it firmly.

16	TRBV5-1	TRBD1	CASSLVGQGGDYEQYF
15	TRBV19	TRBD1	CASMRPGQGMAEAFF
19	TRBV15	NA	CATSRDLGFIGGDTDTQYF
18	TRBV19	TRBD1	CASSKLGQGSSSNQPQHF
15	TRBV30	TRBD2	CAWSLLSGRANEQYF
16	TRBV11-2	NA	CASSRIRGVDTGELFF
16	TRBV4-1	NA	CASSQFGGPGTDTQYF
12	TRBV7-2	NA	CASSLGSETQYF
15	TRBV14	NA	CASSRLRGATGELFF
15	TRBV18	TRBD1	CASSPIPGGYQPQHF
15	TRBV5-6	NA	CASSLREYLDSPLHF
14	TRBV5-4	NA	CASSTAGGSETQYF